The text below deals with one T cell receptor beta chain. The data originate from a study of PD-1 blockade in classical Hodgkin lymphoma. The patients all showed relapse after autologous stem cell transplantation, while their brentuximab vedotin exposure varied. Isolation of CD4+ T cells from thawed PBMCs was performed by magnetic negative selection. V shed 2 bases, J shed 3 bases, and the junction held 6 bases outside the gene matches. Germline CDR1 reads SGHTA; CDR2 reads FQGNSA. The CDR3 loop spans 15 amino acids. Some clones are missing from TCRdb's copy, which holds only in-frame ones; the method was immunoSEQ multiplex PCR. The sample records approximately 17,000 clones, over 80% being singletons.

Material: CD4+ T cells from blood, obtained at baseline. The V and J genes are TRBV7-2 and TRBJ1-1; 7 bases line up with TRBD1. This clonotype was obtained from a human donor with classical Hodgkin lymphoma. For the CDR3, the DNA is TGTGCCAGCAGCTTATTGTCAGGGGGATACACTGAAGCTTTCTTT. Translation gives CASSLLSGGYTEAFF.